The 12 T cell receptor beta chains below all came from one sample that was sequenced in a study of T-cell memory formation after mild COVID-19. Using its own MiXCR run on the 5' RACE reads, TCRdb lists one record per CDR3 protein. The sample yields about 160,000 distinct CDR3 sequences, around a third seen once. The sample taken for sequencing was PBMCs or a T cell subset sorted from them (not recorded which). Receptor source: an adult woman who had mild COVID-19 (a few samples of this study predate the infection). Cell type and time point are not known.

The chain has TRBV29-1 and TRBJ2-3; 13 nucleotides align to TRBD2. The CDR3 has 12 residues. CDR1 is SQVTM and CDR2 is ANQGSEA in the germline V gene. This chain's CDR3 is CSWTSGSDTQYF. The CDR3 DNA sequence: TGCAGTTGGACTAGCGGGAGTGATACGCAGTATTTT.

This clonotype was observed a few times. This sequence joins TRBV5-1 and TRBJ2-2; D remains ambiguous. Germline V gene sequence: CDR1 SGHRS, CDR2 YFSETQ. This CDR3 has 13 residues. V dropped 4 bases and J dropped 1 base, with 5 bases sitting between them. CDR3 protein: CASSGRNTGELFF. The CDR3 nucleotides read TGCGCCAGCAGCGGTCGGAACACCGGGGAGCTGTTTTTT.

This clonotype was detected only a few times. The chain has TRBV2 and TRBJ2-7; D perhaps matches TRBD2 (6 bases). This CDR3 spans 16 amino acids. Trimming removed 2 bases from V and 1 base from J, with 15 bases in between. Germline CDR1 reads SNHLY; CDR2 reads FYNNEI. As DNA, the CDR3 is TGTGCCAGCAGTGAACCTAAAACCGGGGGATCCTACGAGCAGTACTTC. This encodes CASSEPKTGGSYEQYF.

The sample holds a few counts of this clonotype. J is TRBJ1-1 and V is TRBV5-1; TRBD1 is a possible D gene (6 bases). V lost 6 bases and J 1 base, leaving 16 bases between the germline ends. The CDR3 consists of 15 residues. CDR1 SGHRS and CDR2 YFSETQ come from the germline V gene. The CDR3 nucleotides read TGCGCCAGCAACCCTATGGGGGCGTCGAACACTGAAGCTTTCTTT. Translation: CASNPMGASNTEAFF.

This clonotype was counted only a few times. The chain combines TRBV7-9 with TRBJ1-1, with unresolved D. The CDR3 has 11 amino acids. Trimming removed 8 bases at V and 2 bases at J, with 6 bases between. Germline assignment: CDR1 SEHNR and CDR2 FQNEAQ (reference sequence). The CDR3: CASARNTEAFF. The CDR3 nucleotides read TGTGCCAGCGCCCGAAACACTGAAGCTTTCTTT. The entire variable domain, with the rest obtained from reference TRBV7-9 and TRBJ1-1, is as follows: DTGVSQNPRHKITKRGQNVTFRCDPISEHNRLYWYRQTLGQGPEFLTYFQNEAQLEKSRLLSDRFSAERPKGSFSTLEIQRTEQGDSAMYLCASARNTEAFFGQGTRLTVV.

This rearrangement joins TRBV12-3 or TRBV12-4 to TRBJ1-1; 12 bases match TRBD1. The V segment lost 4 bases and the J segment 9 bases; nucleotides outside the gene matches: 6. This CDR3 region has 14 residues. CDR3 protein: CASSYGTGGKKAFF. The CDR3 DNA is TGTGCCAGCAGTTACGGGACAGGGGGCAAGAAAGCTTTCTTT.

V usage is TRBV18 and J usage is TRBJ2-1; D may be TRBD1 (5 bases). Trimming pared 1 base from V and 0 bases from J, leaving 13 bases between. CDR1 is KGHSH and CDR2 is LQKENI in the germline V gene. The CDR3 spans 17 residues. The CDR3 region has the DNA TGTGCCAGCTCACCACGGGCAGGGTTGAGCTCCTACAATGAGCAGTTCTTC. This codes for CASSPRAGLSSYNEQFF. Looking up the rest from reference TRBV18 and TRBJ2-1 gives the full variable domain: NAGVMQNPRHLVRRRGQEARLRCSPMKGHSHVYWYRQLPEEGLKFMVYLQKENIIDESGMPKERFSAEFPKEGPSILRIQQVVRGDSAAYFCASSPRAGLSSYNEQFFGPGTRLTVL.

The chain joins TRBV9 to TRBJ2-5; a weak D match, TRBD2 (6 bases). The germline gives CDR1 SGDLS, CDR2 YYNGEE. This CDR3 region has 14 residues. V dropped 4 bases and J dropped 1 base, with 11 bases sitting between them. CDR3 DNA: TGTGCCAGCAGCTCCGGGACTGCCCAAGAGACCCAGTACTTC. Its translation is CASSSGTAQETQYF.

In DNA form, the CDR3 reads TGTGCCAGCAGTTACCAGGTTCTAACTGAAGCTTTCTTT. The encoded protein is CASSYQVLTEAFF. The chain employs TRBV6-5 and TRBJ1-1; D unclear. This CDR3 region has 13 residues. V was clipped by 2 bases and J by 5 bases, with 9 bases between them. The germline CDR1 and CDR2 sequences are MNHEY and SVGAGI.

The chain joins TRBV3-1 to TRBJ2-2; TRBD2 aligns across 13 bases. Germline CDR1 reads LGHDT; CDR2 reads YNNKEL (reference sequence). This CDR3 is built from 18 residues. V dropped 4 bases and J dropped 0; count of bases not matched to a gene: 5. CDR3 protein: CASSLGLAGDTNTGELFF. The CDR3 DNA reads TGTGCCAGCAGCCTAGGACTAGCGGGGGACACGAACACCGGGGAGCTGTTTTTT.

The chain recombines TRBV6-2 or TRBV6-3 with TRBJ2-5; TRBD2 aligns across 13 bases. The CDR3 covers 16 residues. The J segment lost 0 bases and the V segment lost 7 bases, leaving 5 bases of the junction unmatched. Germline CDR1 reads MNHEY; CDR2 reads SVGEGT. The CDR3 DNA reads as TGTGCCAGCAAACCGGGACTAGCGGGGTACCAAGAGACCCAGTACTTC. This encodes CASKPGLAGYQETQYF.

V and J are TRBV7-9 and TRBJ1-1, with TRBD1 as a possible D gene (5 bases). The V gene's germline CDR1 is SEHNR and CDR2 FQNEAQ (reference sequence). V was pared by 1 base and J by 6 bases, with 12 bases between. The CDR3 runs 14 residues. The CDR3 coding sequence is TGTGCCAGCAGCTTAGGGACAACAGGCCCTGAAGCTTTCTTT. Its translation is CASSLGTTGPEAFF.